The sequence of this TCR beta chain was determined in a study of blood T cell repertoires in COVID-19. Study at large: Material from acute and convalescent COVID-19 was sourced from the United States, Italy and Spain. T cells, B-cell-depleted T cells, or PBMCs provided the cDNA or gDNA that served as material.

Methods used by the authors: Nucleated cell number was recorded as an estimate derived from reference gene primer amplification. The assay was immunoSEQ multiplex PCR, and TCRdb's table has in-frame clones only and misses some. V and J calls plus clone size are reproduced from that table; the DNA served to infer D and trimming. The sample has over 15,000 clones, 90% to 95% seen once. The specimen sequenced was peripheral blood. The TCR comes from a human donor in a cohort sampled during active COVID-19.

This CDR3 reads CASSLRPGQSFSTDTQYF. CDR3 DNA: TGCGCCAGCAGCCTCCGCCCGGGACAGAGTTTTAGCACAGATACGCAGTATTTT. The chain uses TRBV5-1 and TRBJ2-3, with TRBD1 identical over 7 bases. CDR3 size: 18 residues. Trimming at V came to 4 bases and at J to 0 bases, leaving 14 bases not matched to a gene. Germline lookup yields CDR1 SGHRS and CDR2 YFSETQ. Using reference TRBV5-1 and TRBJ2-3 for the parts outside the CDR3, the full variable domain is KAGVTQTPRYLIKTRGQQVTLSCSPISGHRSVSWYQQTPGQGLQFLFEYFSETQRNKGNFPGRFSGRQFSNSRSEMNVSTLELGDSALYLCASSLRPGQSFSTDTQYFGPGTRLTVL.